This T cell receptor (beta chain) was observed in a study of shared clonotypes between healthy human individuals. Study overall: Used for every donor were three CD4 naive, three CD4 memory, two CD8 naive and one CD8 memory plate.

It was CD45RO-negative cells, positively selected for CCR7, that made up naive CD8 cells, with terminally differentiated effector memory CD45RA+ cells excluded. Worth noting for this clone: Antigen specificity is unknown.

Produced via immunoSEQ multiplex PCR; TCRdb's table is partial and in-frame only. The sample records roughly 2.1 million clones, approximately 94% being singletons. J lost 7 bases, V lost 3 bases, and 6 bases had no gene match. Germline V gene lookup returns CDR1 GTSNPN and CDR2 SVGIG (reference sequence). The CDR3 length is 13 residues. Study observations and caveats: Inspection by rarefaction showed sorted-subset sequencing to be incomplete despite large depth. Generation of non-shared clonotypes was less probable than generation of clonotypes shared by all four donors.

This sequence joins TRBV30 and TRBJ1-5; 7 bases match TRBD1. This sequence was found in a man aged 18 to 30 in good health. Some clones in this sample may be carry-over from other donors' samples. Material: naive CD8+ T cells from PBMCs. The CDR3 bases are TGTGCCTGGAGCGAGGGCAGGGGGCAGCCCCAGCATTTT. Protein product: CAWSEGRGQPQHF.